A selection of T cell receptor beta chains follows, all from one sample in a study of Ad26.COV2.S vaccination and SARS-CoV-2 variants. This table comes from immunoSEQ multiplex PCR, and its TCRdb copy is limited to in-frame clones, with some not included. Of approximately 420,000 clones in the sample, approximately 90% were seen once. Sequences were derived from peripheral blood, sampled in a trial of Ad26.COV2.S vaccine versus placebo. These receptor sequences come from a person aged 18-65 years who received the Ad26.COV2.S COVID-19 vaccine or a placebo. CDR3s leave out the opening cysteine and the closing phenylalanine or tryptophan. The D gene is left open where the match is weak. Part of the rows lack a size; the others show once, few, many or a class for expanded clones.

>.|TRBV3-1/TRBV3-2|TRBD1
ASSLDRVAGELF
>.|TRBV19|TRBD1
ASSWAGGGNSPLH
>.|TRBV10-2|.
ASKPRQGGSRETQY
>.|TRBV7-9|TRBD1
AGQGQGFYEQY
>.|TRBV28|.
ASSRTLTPSIY
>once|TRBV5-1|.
ASSFFGGNQPQH
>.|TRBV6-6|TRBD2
ASSRQFGGGAFETQY
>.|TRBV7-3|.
ASSRGSSTDTQY
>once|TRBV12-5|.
ASGLVRYGYT
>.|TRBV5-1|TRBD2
ASSSGLAGGSSYNEQF
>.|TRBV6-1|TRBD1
ASSEGQGREQY
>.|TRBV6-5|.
ASSFGAGNSPLH
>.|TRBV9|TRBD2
ASQPGGITDTQY
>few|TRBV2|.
ATGTDASTGNTIY
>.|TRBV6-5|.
ASSYRLGSGELF
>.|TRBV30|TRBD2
AWSLGLAASYEQY
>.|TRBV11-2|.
ASSLGVGPYGYT
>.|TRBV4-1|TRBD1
ASSQLQTGASNNEQF
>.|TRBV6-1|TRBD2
ASSETSGGAGSYNEQF
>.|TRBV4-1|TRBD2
ASSQGTSGVGGQF
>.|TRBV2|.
ASSESGAYEQY
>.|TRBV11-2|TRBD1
ASSLTGTGELF
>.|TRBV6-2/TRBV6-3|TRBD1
ASSYPQGRGAEAF
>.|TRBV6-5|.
ASSRTNTGELF
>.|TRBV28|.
ASSFPGLLYGNTIY
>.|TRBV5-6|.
ASSLGGSGGYT
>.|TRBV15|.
ATSTGPQGSYEQY
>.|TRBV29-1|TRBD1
SVDGQGNFETQY
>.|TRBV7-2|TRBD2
ASSLDGTSGGFGTDTQY
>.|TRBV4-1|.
ASSQEGAGGNEQF